This T cell receptor (beta chain) was sequenced during a study of T cell repertoires in cytomegalovirus infection. Overall study: Based on public TCR beta signatures, there were indications of CMV infection and of a matching HLA type.

Findings and caveats of the study: The response measured ex vivo was dominated by TCR beta clonotypes (HLA-C-restricted and CMV-specific).

CDR1 is MNHEY, CDR2 SVGAGI, per germline. The CDR3 runs 13 residues. TCRdb ran MiXCR on the reads and lists one entry per CDR3 protein. Of some 920,000 distinct CDR3 sequences listed, about 33% are singletons. On this clonotype itself: Its antigen is not known. At one of its ends the junction is not consistent with the germline gene, which may arise from a read error.

J is TRBJ1-2 and V is TRBV6-5, with a possible D match to TRBD1 (6 bases). This sequence originates from a human donor in good health (CMV status not recorded). Some clones in this sample may be carry-over from other donors' samples. The material sequenced was cultured CD8+ T cells from PBMCs, taken from culture after CMV antigen stimulation. In nucleotides, the CDR3 is TGTGCCAGCAGGGCAGGGGTTAACTATGACTACACCTTC. Its protein product is CASRAGVNYDYTF.